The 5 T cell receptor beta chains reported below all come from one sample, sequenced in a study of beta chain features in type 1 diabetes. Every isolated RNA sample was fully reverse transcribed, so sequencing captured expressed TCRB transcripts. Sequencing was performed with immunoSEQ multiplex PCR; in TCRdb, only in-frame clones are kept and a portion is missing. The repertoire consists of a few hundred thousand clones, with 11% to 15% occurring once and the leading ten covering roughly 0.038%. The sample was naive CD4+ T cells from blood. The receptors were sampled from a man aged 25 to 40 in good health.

The DNA of the CDR3 is TGTGCCAGCAGCGTAGTAGGTCCGTCCTACGAGCAGTACGTC. Its translation: CASSVVGPSYEQYV. This chain connects TRBV9 to TRBJ2-7; no reliable D call. The CDR3 covers 14 residues. Trimming removed 0 bases from V and 1 base from J, with 8 bases in between. Germline V gene lookup returns CDR1 SGDLS and CDR2 YYNGEE.

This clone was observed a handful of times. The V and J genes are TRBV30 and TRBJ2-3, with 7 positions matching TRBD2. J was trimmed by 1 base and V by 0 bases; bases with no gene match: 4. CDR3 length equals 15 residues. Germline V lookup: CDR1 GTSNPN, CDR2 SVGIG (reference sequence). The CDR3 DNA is TGTGCCTGGAGTGTCCAAGGACTAGGCACAGATACGCAGTATTTT. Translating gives CAWSVQGLGTDTQYF.

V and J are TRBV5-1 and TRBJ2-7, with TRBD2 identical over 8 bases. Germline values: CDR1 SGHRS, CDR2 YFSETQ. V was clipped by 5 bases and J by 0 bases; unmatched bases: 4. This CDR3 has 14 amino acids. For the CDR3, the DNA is TGCGCCAGCAGACCCAGCGGGAGCTCCTACGAGCAGTACGTC. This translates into CASRPSGSSYEQYV.

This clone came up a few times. The CDR3 spells CASSSADWRSQETQYF. The CDR3 nucleotides are TGTGCCAGCAGCTCGGCGGATTGGCGGAGCCAAGAGACCCAGTACTTC. The V and J genes are TRBV5-4 and TRBJ2-5; D not certain. This CDR3 is 16 amino acids long. CDR1 SGHNT and CDR2 YYREEE come from the germline V gene (reference sequence). V lost 3 bases and J 1 base, leaving 16 bases between the germline ends.

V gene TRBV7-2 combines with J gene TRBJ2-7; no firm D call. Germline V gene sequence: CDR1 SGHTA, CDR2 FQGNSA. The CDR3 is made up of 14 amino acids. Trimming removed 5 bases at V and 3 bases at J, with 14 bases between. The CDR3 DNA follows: TGTGCCAGCAGCCCCCGGACGGTGATCTACGAGCAGTACTTC. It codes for CASSPRTVIYEQYF.